Below are 20 T cell receptor beta chains sequenced from a single sample in a study of human T cells and chemical hapten exposure. TCRdb reprocessed the RACE reads with MiXCR, giving one entry per CDR3 protein. The table includes more than 80,000 distinct CDR3 sequences, 10% detected once. Time point of the sample: patch test 2, 6 weeks after DPC sensitization. Treatment of the sample: therapeutic diphenylcyclopropenone sensitization with weekly scalp DPC. The material sequenced was whole blood, taken in connection with sensitization to the hapten diphenylcyclopropenone (DPC). The source of these receptors is a woman in her forties or fifties with alopecia areata. Some clones in this sample may be carry-over from other donors' samples.

This clonotype was counted at least ten times. J is TRBJ2-5 and V is TRBV28; D might be TRBD1 or TRBD2, each matching 5 bases. Trimming took off 5 bases at V and 5 bases at J, with 15 bases between the two ends. This CDR3 has 14 amino acids. Germline V gene data show CDR1 as MDHEN and CDR2 as SYDVKM. CDR3 residues: CASSTLWGSETQYF. In nucleotides, the CDR3 is TGTGCCAGCAGTACATTGTGGGGGAGCGAGACCCAGTACTTC.

The rearrangement links TRBV29-1 to TRBJ1-5; D is unclear. The V gene's germline CDR1 is SQVTM and CDR2 ANQGSEA. The CDR3 length is 13 residues. V gave up 4 bases and J gave up 5 bases, with 12 bases separating them. For the CDR3, the DNA is TGCAGCGTTGGTTGGAGTATTGATCAGCCCCAGCATTTT. This gives the protein CSVGWSIDQPQHF.

The chain has TRBV28 and TRBJ1-2; the match to TRBD1 covers 8 bases. The V gene end was trimmed by 6 bases and the J gene end by 2 bases; junction bases not matched to a gene: 2. Germline lookup yields CDR1 MDHEN and CDR2 SYDVKM. The CDR3 extends over 13 amino acids. The CDR3 DNA follows: TGTGCCAGCAGGACAGGGGCCAACTATGGCTACACCTTC. This sequence encodes CASRTGANYGYTF.

The rearrangement links TRBV7-2 to TRBJ2-1; 9 positions agree with TRBD2. Germline V gene data show CDR1 as SGHTA and CDR2 as FQGNSA. V shed 3 bases, J shed 3 bases, and the junction held 6 bases outside the gene matches. The CDR3 runs 16 residues. CDR3 protein: CASSLGGTSSYNEQFF. The CDR3 DNA is TGTGCCAGCAGCTTGGGGGGGACTAGCAGCTACAATGAGCAGTTCTTC.

Many counts were recorded for this clonotype. This sequence joins TRBV20-1 and TRBJ1-4, with 11 bases aligning to TRBD1. Trimming removed 4 bases from V and 7 bases from J; junction bases left unmatched: 5. This CDR3 spans 14 amino acids. Per germline, CDR1 DFQATT and CDR2 SNEGSKA (reference sequence). The DNA for the CDR3 is TGCAGTGCTACAGCGGGGACAGGGGGTGAAAAACTGTTTTTT. Translation gives CSATAGTGGEKLFF.

This clonotype appeared many times. The V and J genes are TRBV5-6 and TRBJ2-4; the D call may be TRBD1 or TRBD2 (6 bases each). The CDR3 spans 12 residues. V lost 4 bases and J lost 12, with 14 bases in between. Germline loops: CDR1 SGHDT, CDR2 YYEEEE. DNA for the CDR3: TGTGCCAGCAGCGGGGGGCACGTGTCTCAGTACTTC. It encodes CASSGGHVSQYF. Combining the CDR3 with reference TRBV5-6 and TRBJ2-4 gives the whole variable domain DAGVTQSPTHLIKTRGQQVTLRCSPKSGHDTVSWYQQALGQGPQFIFQYYEEEERQRGNFPDRFSGHQFPNYSSELNVNALLLGDSALYLCASSGGHVSQYFGAGTRLSVL.

The J gene is TRBJ2-5, the V gene TRBV7-6; D unclear. CDR3 length: 15 residues. Looked up from germline, CDR1 is SGHVS and CDR2 is FNYEAQ. Trimming stripped 1 base from V and 1 base from J, with 10 bases between. The CDR3 DNA sequence: TGTGCCAGCAGCTTAGTTGGCGGAGCCCAAGAGACCCAGTACTTC. The encoded protein is CASSLVGGAQETQYF.

This clonotype has only a few counts. The chain's CDR3 is CASSSAGTEFRYEQYF. For the CDR3, the DNA is TGTGCCAGCAGCTCCGCCGGGACAGAGTTCCGATACGAGCAGTACTTC. The V gene is TRBV5-6, the J gene TRBJ2-7; 7 positions match TRBD1. The CDR3 has 16 amino acids. Germline V gene lookup returns CDR1 SGHDT and CDR2 YYEEEE. Trimming cost V 3 bases and J 4 bases; bases outside gene matches: 13.

Ten or more counts support this clonotype. V usage is TRBV20-1 and J usage is TRBJ2-5, with 11 bases lining up with TRBD2. This CDR3 has 14 amino acids. The trim removed 1 base at V and 5 bases at J, leaving 3 bases unmatched. Per the germline V gene, CDR1 is DFQATT and CDR2 is SNEGSKA (reference sequence). CDR3 bases: TGCAGTGCTAGAGCTAGCGGGGGGATCGAGACCCAGTACTTC. The encoded protein is CSARASGGIETQYF.

The chain uses TRBV3-1 and TRBJ2-1; maybe TRBD2 (6 bases). The CDR3 is 15 amino acids. From germline, CDR1 is LGHDT and CDR2 YNNKEL (reference sequence). The V and J ends lost 3 bases and 3 bases respectively, with 12 bases between them. CDR3 sequence (DNA): TGTGCCAGCAGCCACTACGGGAGCGACTACAATGAGCAGTTCTTC. It translates to CASSHYGSDYNEQFF.

This clonotype came up many times. DNA of the CDR3: TGTGCCAGCTCCCGAGGAGGGGCGCAGTATTTT. Protein sequence: CASSRGGAQYF. This chain joins TRBV7-9 and TRBJ2-3; TRBD2 is a possible D gene (6 bases). The V gene's germline CDR1 is SEHNR and CDR2 FQNEAQ (reference sequence). The CDR3 consists of 11 residues. V lost 8 bases to trimming and J lost 10 bases, with 13 bases between them.

The V gene is TRBV15, the J gene TRBJ2-2; TRBD2 matches 11 bases. V shed 4 bases, J shed 5 bases, and the junction held 6 bases outside the gene matches. Looked up from germline, CDR1 is LNHNV and CDR2 is YYDKDF (reference sequence). The CDR3 consists of 16 residues. The CDR3 DNA reads TGTGCCACCAGCACCTTAGCGGGAGGGCCGACCGGGGAGCTGTTTTTT. It codes for CATSTLAGGPTGELFF.

This clonotype was detected only a few times. This sequence joins TRBV3-1 and TRBJ2-1, with 7 bases matching TRBD2. The V and J ends lost 1 base and 4 bases, in that order; junction bases with no gene match: 7. Looked up from germline, CDR1 is LGHDT and CDR2 is YNNKEL (reference sequence). The CDR3 runs to 16 residues. CDR3 bases: TGTGCCAGCAGCCAAGGACTAGCCGTACCTTACAATGAGCAGTTCTTC. As protein: CASSQGLAVPYNEQFF.

This clonotype was seen many times. The chain carries TRBV3-1 and TRBJ2-3; weak D call: TRBD1 (6 bases). The CDR3 is made up of 16 amino acids. V was shortened by 4 bases and J by 2 bases, with 16 bases between the two germline ends. The V gene's germline CDR1 is LGHDT and CDR2 YNNKEL (reference sequence). The CDR3: CASSPPQWTDTDTQYF. Here the CDR3 DNA reads TGTGCCAGCAGCCCCCCTCAGTGGACAGACACAGATACGCAGTATTTT.

This clonotype was counted between two and nine times. The chain employs TRBV10-1 and TRBJ2-3; 9 bases map to TRBD2. With V trimmed by 0 bases and J by 4 bases, 5 bases remained unmatched. Germline loops: CDR1 WNHNN, CDR2 SYGVQD (reference sequence). The CDR3 is made up of 16 amino acids. CDR3 protein: CASSESRLAVPDTQYF. The CDR3 coding sequence is TGCGCCAGCAGTGAGTCCCGACTAGCGGTGCCAGATACGCAGTATTTT.

This clonotype was detected a few times. V and J are TRBV4-2 and TRBJ2-5; D is unclear. This CDR3 has 16 amino acids. Germline V lookup: CDR1 LGHNA, CDR2 YNFKEQ. V lost 0 bases to trimming and J lost 5 bases, with 16 bases between them. CDR3 in amino acids: CASSQDHLEVGETQYF. The CDR3, as DNA: TGTGCCAGCAGCCAAGATCACCTAGAAGTCGGGGAGACCCAGTACTTC.

The rearrangement uses TRBV5-6 and TRBJ2-7, with D perhaps TRBD1 (5 bases). This CDR3 comprises 14 residues. Germline CDR1 SGHDT, CDR2 YYEEEE. V was cut by 0 bases and J by 2 bases, with 9 bases left in between. In DNA, the CDR3 is TGTGCCAGCAGCTTGGGTGACAGAGCCTACGAGCAGTACTTC. Its protein product is CASSLGDRAYEQYF. The full variable domain, with the rest looked up from reference TRBV5-6 and TRBJ2-7, is DAGVTQSPTHLIKTRGQQVTLRCSPKSGHDTVSWYQQALGQGPQFIFQYYEEEERQRGNFPDRFSGHQFPNYSSELNVNALLLGDSALYLCASSLGDRAYEQYFGPGTRLTVT.

This clonotype was seen only a few times. The CDR3 sequence: CASSLGGTGSEQFF. CDR3 DNA sequence: TGTGCCAGCAGCTTGGGCGGCACAGGCAGTGAGCAGTTCTTC. The chain couples TRBV5-4 to TRBJ2-1; D is possibly TRBD1 (5 bases). Trimming pared 0 bases from V and 9 bases from J, leaving 13 bases between. The CDR3 contains 14 residues. CDR1 SGHNT and CDR2 YYREEE come from the germline V gene (reference sequence).

In its sample, this clonotype was seen a few times. The chain couples TRBV18 to TRBJ1-2; the D gene is possibly TRBD1 (5 bases). V lost 6 bases to trimming and J lost 5 bases, with 10 bases between them. Germline CDR1 and CDR2: KGHSH and LQKENI. The CDR3 is 12 residues long. This chain's CDR3 is CASSGGTYGYTF. For the CDR3, the DNA is TGTGCCAGCTCCGGTGGGACTTATGGCTACACCTTC.

V usage is TRBV20-1 and J usage is TRBJ2-1, with 9 bases that match TRBD2. The CDR3 has 16 residues. Trimming removed 6 bases from V and 6 bases from J; junction bases left unmatched: 15. CDR1 and CDR2 (germline): DFQATT, SNEGSKA (reference sequence). CDR3 protein: CSAPRASGVRINEQFF. In DNA, the CDR3 is TGCAGTGCCCCTCGGGCTAGCGGGGTCCGAATCAATGAGCAGTTCTTC.